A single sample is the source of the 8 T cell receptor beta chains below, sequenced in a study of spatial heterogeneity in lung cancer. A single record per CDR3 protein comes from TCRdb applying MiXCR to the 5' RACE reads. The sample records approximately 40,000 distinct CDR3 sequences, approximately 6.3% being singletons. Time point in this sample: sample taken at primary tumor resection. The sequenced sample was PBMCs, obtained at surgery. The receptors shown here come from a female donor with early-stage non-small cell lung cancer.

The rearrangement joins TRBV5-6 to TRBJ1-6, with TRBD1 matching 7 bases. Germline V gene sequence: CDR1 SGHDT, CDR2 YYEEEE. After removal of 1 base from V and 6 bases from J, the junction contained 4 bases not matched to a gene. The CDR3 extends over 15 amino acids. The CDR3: CASSLWGTANSPLHF. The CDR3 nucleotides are TGTGCCAGCAGCTTGTGGGGGACAGCTAATTCACCCCTCCACTTT.

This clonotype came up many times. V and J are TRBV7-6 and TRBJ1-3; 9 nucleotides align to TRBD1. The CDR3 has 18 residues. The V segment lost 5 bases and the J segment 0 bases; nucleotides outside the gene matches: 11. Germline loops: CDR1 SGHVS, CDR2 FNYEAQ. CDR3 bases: TGTGCCAGCAGCAGACTCCCGACAGGGGGAACCTCTGGAAACACCATATATTTT. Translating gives CASSRLPTGGTSGNTIYF.

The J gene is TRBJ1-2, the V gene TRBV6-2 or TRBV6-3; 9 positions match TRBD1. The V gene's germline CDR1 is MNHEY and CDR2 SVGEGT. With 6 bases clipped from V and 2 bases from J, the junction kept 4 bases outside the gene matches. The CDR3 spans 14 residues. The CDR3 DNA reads TGTGCCAGCAGATCGACAGGGGGAAACTATGGCTACACCTTC. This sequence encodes CASRSTGGNYGYTF.

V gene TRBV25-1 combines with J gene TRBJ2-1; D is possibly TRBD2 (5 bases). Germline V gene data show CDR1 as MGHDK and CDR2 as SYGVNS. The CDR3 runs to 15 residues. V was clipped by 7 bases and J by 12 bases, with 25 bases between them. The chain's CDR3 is CASKQPSVPKAGQFF. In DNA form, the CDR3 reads TGTGCCAGCAAGCAACCAAGCGTTCCCAAGGCGGGGCAGTTCTTC.

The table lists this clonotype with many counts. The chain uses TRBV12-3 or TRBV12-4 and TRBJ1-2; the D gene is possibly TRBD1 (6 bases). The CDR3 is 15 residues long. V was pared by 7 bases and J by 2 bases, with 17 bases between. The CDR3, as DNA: TGTGCCAGCACCCGGAGGGGGGCGGGCAACTATGGCTACACCTTC. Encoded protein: CASTRRGAGNYGYTF.

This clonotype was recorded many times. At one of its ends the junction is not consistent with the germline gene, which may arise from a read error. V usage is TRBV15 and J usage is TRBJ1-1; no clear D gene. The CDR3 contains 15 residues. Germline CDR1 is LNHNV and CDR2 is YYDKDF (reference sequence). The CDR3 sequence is CVTSPPGKPNTEAFF. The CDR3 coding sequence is TGTGTCACCAGCCCCCCCGGTAAGCCGAACACTGAAGCTTTCTTT.

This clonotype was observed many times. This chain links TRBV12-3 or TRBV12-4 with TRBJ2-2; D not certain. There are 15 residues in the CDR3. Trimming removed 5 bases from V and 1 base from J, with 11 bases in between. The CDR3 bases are TGTGCCAGCAGTACCAGGACGGGGAACACCGGGGAGCTGTTTTTT. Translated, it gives CASSTRTGNTGELFF.

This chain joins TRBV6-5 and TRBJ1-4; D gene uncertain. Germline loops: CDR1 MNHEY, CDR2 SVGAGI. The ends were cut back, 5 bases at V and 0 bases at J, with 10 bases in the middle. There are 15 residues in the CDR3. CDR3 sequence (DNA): TGTGCCAGCAGTCTAGACGGAGCAACTAATGAAAAACTGTTTTTT. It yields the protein CASSLDGATNEKLFF.